The entry below describes one T cell receptor beta chain. Antigen specificity is unknown. Repertoires were generated with immunoSEQ multiplex PCR, while TCRdb's copy carries only in-frame clones and drops some. The sample has about 31,000 clones; approximately 78% are singletons. With 3 bases removed from V and 1 base from J, the gap between germline ends came to 13 bases. This CDR3 is 15 amino acids long. The V gene's germline CDR1 is MNHEY and CDR2 SVGAGI. These data come from a study of T cell repertoires in ileal Crohn's disease. Points from the study as a whole: Every patient over 26.8% clonality showed endoscopic recurrence.

This TCR came from an adult with Crohn's disease. The chain combines TRBV6-5 with TRBJ2-7; no clear D gene. Material: ileal tissue. The CDR3 sequence: CASSYAPTSSYEQYF. In DNA form, the CDR3 reads TGTGCCAGCAGTTATGCCCCGACAAGTTCCTACGAGCAGTACTTC.